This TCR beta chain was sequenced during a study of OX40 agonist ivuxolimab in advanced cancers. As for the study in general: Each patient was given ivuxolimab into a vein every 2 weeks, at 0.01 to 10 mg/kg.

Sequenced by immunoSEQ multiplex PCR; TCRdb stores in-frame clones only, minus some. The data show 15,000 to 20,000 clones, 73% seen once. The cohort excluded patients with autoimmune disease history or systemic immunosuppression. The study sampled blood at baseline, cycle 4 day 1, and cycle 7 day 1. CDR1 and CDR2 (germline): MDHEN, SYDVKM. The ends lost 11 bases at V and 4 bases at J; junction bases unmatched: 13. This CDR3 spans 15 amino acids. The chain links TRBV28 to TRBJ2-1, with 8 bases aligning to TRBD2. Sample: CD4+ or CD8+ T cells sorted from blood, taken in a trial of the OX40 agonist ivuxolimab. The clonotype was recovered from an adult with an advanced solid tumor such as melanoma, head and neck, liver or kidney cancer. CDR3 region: CAGASRGDTYNEQFF. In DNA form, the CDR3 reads TGTGCCGGAGCCTCGCGGGGGGACACTTACAATGAGCAGTTCTTC.